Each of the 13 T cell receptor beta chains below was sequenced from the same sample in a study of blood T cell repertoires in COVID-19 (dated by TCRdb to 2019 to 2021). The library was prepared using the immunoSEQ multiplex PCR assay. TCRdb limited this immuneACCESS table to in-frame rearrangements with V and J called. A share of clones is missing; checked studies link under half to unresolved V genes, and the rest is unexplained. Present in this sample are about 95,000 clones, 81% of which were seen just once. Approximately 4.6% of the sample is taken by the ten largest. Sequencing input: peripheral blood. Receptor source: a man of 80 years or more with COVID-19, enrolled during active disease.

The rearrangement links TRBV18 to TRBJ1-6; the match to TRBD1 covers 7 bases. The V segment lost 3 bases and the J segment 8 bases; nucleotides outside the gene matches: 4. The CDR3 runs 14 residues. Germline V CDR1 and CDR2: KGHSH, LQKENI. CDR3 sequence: CASSPRQGDSPLHF. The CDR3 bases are TGTGCCAGCTCACCTAGACAGGGCGATTCACCCCTCCACTTT.

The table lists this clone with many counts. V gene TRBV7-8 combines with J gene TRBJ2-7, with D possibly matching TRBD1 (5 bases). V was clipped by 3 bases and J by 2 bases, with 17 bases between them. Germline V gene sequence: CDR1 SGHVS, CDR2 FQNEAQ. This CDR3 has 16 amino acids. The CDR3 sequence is CASSLPRARATYEQYF. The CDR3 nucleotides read TGTGCCAGCAGCTTGCCTCGGGCCAGGGCAACCTACGAGCAGTACTTC. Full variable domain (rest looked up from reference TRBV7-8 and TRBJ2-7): GAGVSQSPRYKVAKRGQDVALRCDPISGHVSLFWYQQALGQGPEFLTYFQNEAQLDKSGLPSDRFFAERPEGSVSTLKIQRTQQEDSAVYLCASSLPRARATYEQYFGPGTRLTVT.

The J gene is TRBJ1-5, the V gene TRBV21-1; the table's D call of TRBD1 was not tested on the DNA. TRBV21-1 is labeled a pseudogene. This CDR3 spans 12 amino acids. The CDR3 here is CASNMGQQPQHF. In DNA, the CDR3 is TGTGCCAGCAATATGGGCCAACAGCCCCAGCATTTT.

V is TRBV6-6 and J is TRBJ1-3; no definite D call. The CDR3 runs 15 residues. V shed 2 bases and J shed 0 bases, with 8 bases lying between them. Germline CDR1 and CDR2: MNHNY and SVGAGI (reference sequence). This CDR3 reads CASSYTVLSGNTIYF. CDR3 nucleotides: TGTGCCAGCAGTTACACGGTACTCTCTGGAAACACCATATATTTT.

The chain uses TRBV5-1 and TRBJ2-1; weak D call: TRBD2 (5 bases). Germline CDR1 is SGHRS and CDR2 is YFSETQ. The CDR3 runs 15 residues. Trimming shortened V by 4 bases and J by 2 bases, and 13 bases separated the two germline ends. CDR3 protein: CASSTLAPAYNEQFF. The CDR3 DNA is TGCGCCAGCAGCACCTTAGCGCCGGCCTACAATGAGCAGTTCTTC.

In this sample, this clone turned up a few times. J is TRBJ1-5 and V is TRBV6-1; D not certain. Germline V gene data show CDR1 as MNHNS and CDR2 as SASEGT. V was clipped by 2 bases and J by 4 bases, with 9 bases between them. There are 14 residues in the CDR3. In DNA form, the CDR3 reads TGTGCCAGCAGTGAATTTGGAGATAATCAGCCCCAGCATTTT. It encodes CASSEFGDNQPQHF.

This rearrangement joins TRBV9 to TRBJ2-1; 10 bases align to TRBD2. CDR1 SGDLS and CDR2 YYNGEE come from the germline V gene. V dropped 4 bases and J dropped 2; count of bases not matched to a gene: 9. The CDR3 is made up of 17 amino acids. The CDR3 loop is CASSTTAGLAAYNEQFF. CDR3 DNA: TGTGCCAGCAGCACCACCGCCGGACTAGCGGCCTACAATGAGCAGTTCTTC.

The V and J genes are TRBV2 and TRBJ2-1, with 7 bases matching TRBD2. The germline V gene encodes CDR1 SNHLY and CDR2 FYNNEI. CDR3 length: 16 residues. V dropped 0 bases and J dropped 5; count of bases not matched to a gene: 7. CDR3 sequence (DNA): TGTGCCAGCAGTGAAGCGTCCGGGGCGGGGGACAATGAGCAGTTCTTC. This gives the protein CASSEASGAGDNEQFF. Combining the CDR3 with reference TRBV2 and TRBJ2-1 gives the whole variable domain EPEVTQTPSHQVTQMGQEVILRCVPISNHLYFYWYRQILGQKVEFLVSFYNNEISEKSEIFDDQFSVERPDGSNFTLKIRSTKLEDSAMYFCASSEASGAGDNEQFFGPGTRLTVL.

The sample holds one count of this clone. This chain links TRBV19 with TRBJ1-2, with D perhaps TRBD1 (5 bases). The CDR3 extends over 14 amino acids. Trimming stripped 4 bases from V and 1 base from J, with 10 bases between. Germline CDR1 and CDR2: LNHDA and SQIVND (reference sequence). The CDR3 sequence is CASSSGRVNYGYTF. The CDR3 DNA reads TGTGCCAGTAGTAGCGGCAGGGTTAACTATGGCTACACCTTC.

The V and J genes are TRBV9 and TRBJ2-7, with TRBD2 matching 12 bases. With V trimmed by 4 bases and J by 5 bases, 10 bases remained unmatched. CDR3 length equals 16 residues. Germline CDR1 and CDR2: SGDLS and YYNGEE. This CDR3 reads CASSRSWTSGTDEQYF. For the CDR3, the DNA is TGTGCCAGCAGCCGAAGTTGGACTAGCGGGACCGACGAGCAGTACTTC.

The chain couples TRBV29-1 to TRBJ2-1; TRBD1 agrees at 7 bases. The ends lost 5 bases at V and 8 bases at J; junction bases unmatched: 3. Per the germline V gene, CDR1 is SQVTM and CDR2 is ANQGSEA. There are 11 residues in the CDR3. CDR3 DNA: TGCAGCGTTCTGACAGGGTATGAGCAGTTCTTC. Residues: CSVLTGYEQFF.

The DNA of the CDR3 is TGTGCCAGCAGCTCTCGGACAGGGGGCTTTGGAGAGACCCAGTACTTC. This codes for CASSSRTGGFGETQYF. This chain joins TRBV7-2 and TRBJ2-5, with 11 bases that match TRBD1. V shed 4 bases, J shed 4 bases, and the junction held 8 bases outside the gene matches. CDR1 is SGHTA, CDR2 FQGNSA, per germline. The CDR3 length is 16 residues.

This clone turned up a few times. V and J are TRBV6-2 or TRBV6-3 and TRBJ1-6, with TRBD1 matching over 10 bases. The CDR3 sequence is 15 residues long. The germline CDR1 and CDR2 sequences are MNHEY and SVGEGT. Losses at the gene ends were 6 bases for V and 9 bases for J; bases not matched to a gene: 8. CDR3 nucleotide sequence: TGTGCCAGCAGCCCGGGACAGGGGATGGTTTCACCCCTCCACTTT. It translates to CASSPGQGMVSPLHF.